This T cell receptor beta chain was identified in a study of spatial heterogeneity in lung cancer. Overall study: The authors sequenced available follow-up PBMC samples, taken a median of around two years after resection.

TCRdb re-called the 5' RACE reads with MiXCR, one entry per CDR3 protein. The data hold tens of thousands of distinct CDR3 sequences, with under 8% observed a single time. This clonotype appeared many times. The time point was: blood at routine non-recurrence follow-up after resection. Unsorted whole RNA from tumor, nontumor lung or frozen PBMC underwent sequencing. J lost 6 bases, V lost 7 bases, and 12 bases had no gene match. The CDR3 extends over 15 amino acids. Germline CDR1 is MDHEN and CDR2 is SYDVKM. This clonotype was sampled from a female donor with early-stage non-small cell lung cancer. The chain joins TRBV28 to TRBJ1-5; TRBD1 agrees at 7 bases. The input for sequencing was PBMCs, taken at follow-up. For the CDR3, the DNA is TGTGCCAGCACCCGCCGCGGAGGGGGCGGTCAGCCCCAGCATTTT. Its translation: CASTRRGGGGQPQHF.